A selection of T cell receptor beta chains follows, all from one sample in a study of identical twins. Via MiXCR, TCRdb re-called the 5' RACE reads, giving one row per CDR3 protein. There are 1.5 million to 2 million distinct CDR3 sequences in the sample; under 35% occur only once, and approximately 0.29% lies in the top ten. Sequenced sample: cord blood. The receptor source for this set is a newborn girl in good health. Each CDR3 is given with its conserved first and last residue. Each record gives: D gene, V gene, clone size, J gene, CDR3 protein, CDR3 DNA. The D gene is left open where the match is weak. The size of a clone is reported for some rows only, either as once, few or many, or as a class for expanded clones.

>-|TRBV11-1|-|TRBJ2-4
CASSQARTPQQNIQYF
TGTGCCAGCAGCCAGGCAAGGACCCCTCAGCAAAACATTCAGTACTTC
>TRBD1|TRBV10-1|many|TRBJ1-5
CASSGQGGQPQHF
TGCGCCAGCAGCGGACAGGGAGGTCAGCCCCAGCATTTT
>TRBD1|TRBV5-1|few|TRBJ2-5
CASSFTRTGRQETQYF
TGCGCCAGCAGCTTTACCCGGACAGGGAGGCAAGAGACCCAGTACTTC
>TRBD1|TRBV4-1|few|TRBJ1-2
CASSQDQRQGVNYGYTF
TGCGCCAGCAGCCAAGACCAACGACAGGGGGTAAACTATGGCTACACCTTC
>TRBD1|TRBV2|-|TRBJ1-5
CASTTGVGQPQHF
TGTGCCAGCACGACAGGGGTCGGTCAGCCCCAGCATTTT
>-|TRBV27|few|TRBJ2-3
CARGTDTQYF
TGTGCCCGGGGGACAGATACGCAGTATTTT
>-|TRBV7-9|-|TRBJ2-3
CASSWGRQYYTDTQYF
TGTGCCAGCAGCTGGGGTCGCCAATACTACACAGATACGCAGTATTTT
>-|TRBV12-3/TRBV12-4|few|TRBJ1-5
CASKKSDQPQHF
TGTGCCAGCAAAAAATCCGATCAGCCCCAGCATTTT
>-|TRBV6-1|few|TRBJ2-7
CASSEAVVSPYEQYF
TGTGCCAGCAGTGAAGCAGTAGTCTCCCCCTACGAGCAGTACTTC
>-|TRBV6-6|-|TRBJ2-7
CASSPGIAYEQYF
TGTGCCAGCAGTCCAGGGATAGCCTACGAGCAGTACTTC
>TRBD1|TRBV2|few|TRBJ2-3
CASCWDSHSSTDTQYF
TGTGCCAGCTGCTGGGACAGCCATTCTAGCACAGATACGCAGTATTTT
>-|TRBV19|-|TRBJ1-5
CASSMVLLDRSNQPQHF
TGTGCCAGTAGTATGGTCCTCCTCGACAGGAGCAATCAGCCCCAGCATTTT
>-|TRBV7-9|many|TRBJ2-1
CASSPHEGVDSEQFF
TGTGCCAGCAGCCCCCATGAGGGCGTGGACAGTGAGCAGTTCTTC
>-|TRBV20-1|few|TRBJ2-7
CSAETGRGVYEQYF
TGCAGTGCAGAAACAGGGAGAGGGGTCTACGAGCAGTACTTC
>TRBD2|TRBV5-1|-|TRBJ2-5
CASRTLAGGPEETQYF
TGCGCCAGCAGAACTCTAGCGGGAGGGCCTGAAGAGACCCAGTACTTC
>TRBD2|TRBV6-1|few|TRBJ2-7
CASRRTSGAYEQYF
TGTGCCAGCAGGAGGACTAGCGGGGCCTACGAGCAGTACTTC
>-|TRBV5-1|-|TRBJ1-6
CASAWESRSNSPLHF
TGCGCCAGCGCCTGGGAATCAAGGTCTAATTCACCCCTCCACTTT
>-|TRBV11-2|-|TRBJ2-7
CASSLDLSQPYEQYF
TGTGCCAGCAGCTTAGACCTTAGCCAGCCCTACGAGCAGTACTTC
>TRBD2|TRBV28|-|TRBJ2-1
CASSRRGLAGGSNNEQFF
TGTGCCAGCAGTCGTCGGGGACTAGCGGGAGGATCGAACAATGAGCAGTTCTTC
>TRBD1|TRBV7-6|few|TRBJ2-7
CASSRRTGGLGNEQYF
TGTGCCAGCAGCCGCCGGACAGGGGGCCTAGGCAACGAGCAGTACTTC
>TRBD2|TRBV27|few|TRBJ2-2
CASSLKVGRPSTGELFF
TGTGCCAGCAGTTTAAAAGTCGGGAGGCCCTCCACCGGGGAGCTGTTTTTT
>-|TRBV11-2|-|TRBJ1-1
CASSLDPGVMTKAFF
TGTGCCAGCAGCTTAGATCCAGGAGTCATGACTAAAGCTTTCTTT
>-|TRBV20-1|many|TRBJ2-7
CSASGSRSYEQYF
TGCAGTGCTAGCGGGTCCCGCTCCTACGAGCAGTACTTC
>-|TRBV27|-|TRBJ2-7
CASSWGAGYEQYF
TGTGCCAGCAGTTGGGGCGCAGGCTACGAGCAGTACTTC
>-|TRBV10-3|few|TRBJ1-2
CAISTRQNYGYTF
TGTGCCATCAGTACCCGACAGAACTATGGCTACACCTTC
>-|TRBV28|-|TRBJ2-7
CASTYSGTRSYEQYF
TGTGCCAGCACCTATTCCGGGACACGATCCTACGAGCAGTACTTC
>-|TRBV4-2|-|TRBJ2-2
CASSQVGQRVGTGELFF
TGTGCCAGCAGCCAAGTAGGACAGCGGGTTGGCACCGGGGAGCTGTTTTTT
>-|TRBV7-2|-|TRBJ2-1
CASSLVQVPYNEQFF
TGTGCCAGCAGCTTAGTTCAGGTTCCCTACAATGAGCAGTTCTTC
>TRBD2|TRBV5-1|-|TRBJ2-1
CASSFKPSGNHYNEQFF
TGCGCCAGCAGCTTTAAACCTAGCGGGAATCACTACAATGAGCAGTTCTTC
>TRBD2|TRBV7-9|-|TRBJ2-5
CASSALSGTSGRKQYF
TGTGCCAGCAGCGCCCTTTCCGGGACTAGCGGGAGGAAGCAGTACTTC
>-|TRBV6-2/TRBV6-3|few|TRBJ2-3
CASSLWDPTTDTQYF
TGTGCCAGCAGTTTATGGGACCCCACCACAGATACGCAGTATTTT
>-|TRBV18|-|TRBJ2-7
CASSPSPGTYEQYF
TGTGCCAGCTCACCCTCGCCTGGCACCTACGAGCAGTACTTC
>TRBD1|TRBV24-1|-|TRBJ2-2
CATSTSPGQGNTGELFF
TGTGCCACCAGCACAAGCCCGGGACAGGGGAACACCGGGGAGCTGTTTTTT
>-|TRBV10-3|-|TRBJ2-3
CAISVWAGGPRTDTQYF
TGTGCCATCAGTGTTTGGGCTGGCGGGCCCCGCACAGATACGCAGTATTTT
>-|TRBV6-1|few|TRBJ1-2
CASSEVKGTGYGYTF
TGTGCCAGCAGTGAAGTGAAGGGGACGGGCTATGGCTACACCTTC
>TRBD1|TRBV28|few|TRBJ1-1
CASSPPTGGSTEAFF
TGTGCCAGCAGTCCCCCGACAGGGGGAAGCACTGAAGCTTTCTTT
>TRBD2|TRBV28|few|TRBJ2-6
CASKSSSGSGANVLTF
TGTGCCAGCAAATCATCTAGCGGGTCTGGGGCCAACGTCCTGACTTTC
>TRBD2|TRBV27|few|TRBJ2-7
CASRQTSGTSKTRRASYEQYF
TGTGCCAGCAGGCAGACTAGCGGAACATCAAAAACGCGTCGGGCTTCCTACGAGCAGTACTTC
>TRBD1|TRBV6-6|-|TRBJ1-5
CASSAGTGASNQPQHF
TGTGCCAGCAGTGCTGGGACAGGGGCAAGCAATCAGCCCCAGCATTTT
>-|TRBV7-9|many|TRBJ1-1
CASSPQDTEAFF
TGTGCCAGCTCACCACAGGACACTGAAGCTTTCTTT
>TRBD1|TRBV10-3|-|TRBJ1-5
CAIRGQGDQPQHF
TGTGCCATCAGAGGGCAGGGGGATCAGCCCCAGCATTTT
>-|TRBV5-1|few|TRBJ2-7
CASSLLGDGPYEQYF
TGCGCCAGCAGCTTGCTTGGAGACGGACCCTACGAGCAGTACTTC
>-|TRBV27|-|TRBJ1-2
CASSSATGHYGYTF
TGTGCCAGCAGTTCAGCGACAGGTCACTATGGCTACACCTTC
>-|TRBV3-1|-|TRBJ1-1
CASSQDLVAGARNTEAFF
TGTGCCAGCAGCCAAGATCTTGTGGCAGGGGCTCGGAACACTGAAGCTTTCTTT
>TRBD1|TRBV15|-|TRBJ2-1
CATSRDRGLNEQFF
TGTGCCACCAGCAGGGACAGGGGGCTCAATGAGCAGTTCTTC
>TRBD2|TRBV11-2|-|TRBJ2-1
CASSSIAGDNEQFF
TGTGCCAGCAGCTCCATAGCGGGAGACAATGAGCAGTTCTTC
>-|TRBV6-1|-|TRBJ1-6
CASRPESSVGSPLHF
TGTGCCAGCAGGCCAGAGAGTTCGGTGGGTTCACCCCTCCACTTT
>TRBD2|TRBV6-5|-|TRBJ2-3
CAGSYSGGKGDTQYF
TGTGCCGGCAGTTACTCGGGGGGGAAAGGAGATACGCAGTATTTT
>-|TRBV12-3/TRBV12-4|-|TRBJ2-2
CASSPLGRVTGELFF
TGTGCCAGCAGTCCCCTAGGGCGAGTCACCGGGGAGCTGTTTTTT
>-|TRBV15|-|TRBJ2-1
CATQHLGNEQFF
TGTGCCACCCAGCATTTAGGCAATGAGCAGTTCTTC
>-|TRBV6-1|many|TRBJ1-2
CASTGTNYGYTF
TGTGCCAGCACCGGGACAAACTATGGCTACACCTTC
>TRBD2|TRBV4-1|-|TRBJ2-7
CASSQVGPAGGPRLHEQYF
TGCGCCAGCAGCCAAGTCGGACCAGCGGGGGGACCGAGGCTACACGAGCAGTACTTC
>TRBD1|TRBV12-3/TRBV12-4|-|TRBJ2-6
CASSFWTGGTGANVLTF
TGTGCCAGCAGTTTCTGGACAGGGGGCACCGGGGCCAACGTCCTGACTTTC
>-|TRBV21-1|-|TRBJ1-2
CASEKRWDGYGYTF
TGTGCCAGCGAAAAGCGCTGGGACGGCTATGGCTACACCTTC